Shown below are 29 T cell receptor beta chains from a single sample sequenced in a study of sequential checkpoint blockade in melanoma. Clones were read by immunoSEQ multiplex PCR, and TCRdb kept only the in-frame ones, dropping some. In the table there are 13,000 or so clones, 26% of which are singletons. The treatment denotes: randomized to nivolumab then ipilimumab (arm A) or the reverse (arm B). The source material was tumor tissue (inferred from file names), sampled from a patient given nivolumab and ipilimumab in sequence. The receptors were gathered from a human donor with melanoma.

Many counts were recorded for this clone. The chain carries TRBV23-1 and TRBJ2-3, with 9 bases aligning to TRBD1. TRBV23-1 is filed as an ORF, its function uncertain. CDR3 length: 15 residues. The ends lost 7 bases at V and 0 bases at J; junction bases unmatched: 5. CDR3 coding DNA: TGCGCCAGCAATCCGGGGACAGGGAGCACAGATACGCAGTATTTT. Amino acids: CASNPGTGSTDTQYF.

Ten or more counts support this clone. The chain carries TRBV11-3 and TRBJ1-1, with 11 positions matching TRBD1. V trimming: 5 bases; J trimming: 6 bases; junction bases outside the gene matches: 11. The CDR3 length is 16 residues. CDR1 and CDR2 (germline): SGHNT, YENEEA. The CDR3 DNA reads as TGTGCCAGCAGCCAAAATACCGGGACAGGGGGATCTGAAGCTTTCTTT. Translating it yields CASSQNTGTGGSEAFF. The full variable domain, with the rest looked up from reference TRBV11-3 and TRBJ1-1, is EAGVVQSPRYKIIEKKQPVAFWCNPISGHNTLYWYLQNLGQGPELLIRYENEEAVDDSQLPKDRFSAERLKGVDSTLKIQPAELGDSAVYLCASSQNTGTGGSEAFFGQGTRLTVV.

This clone was seen more than once but under ten times. The chain uses TRBV6-7 and TRBJ2-3; D gene ambiguous. TRBV6-7 is an ORF, with its function uncertain. Trimming stripped 8 bases from V and 2 bases from J, with 5 bases between. The CDR3 has 11 amino acids. The CDR3 loop reads CASAFTDTQYF. CDR3 sequence (DNA): TGTGCCAGCGCCTTCACAGATACGCAGTATTTT.

The chain couples TRBV28 to TRBJ1-2; 9 bases line up with TRBD1. Trimming at V came to 4 bases and at J to 4 bases, leaving 1 base not matched to a gene. CDR1 MDHEN and CDR2 SYDVKM come from the germline V gene. This CDR3 has 13 residues. In DNA form, the CDR3 reads TGTGCCAGCAGTTCGGACAGGGGCTATGGCTACACCTTC. It translates to CASSSDRGYGYTF.

The chain joins TRBV19 to TRBJ2-6; no firm D call. V was trimmed by 1 base and J by 2 bases, leaving 9 bases between them. Germline V gene sequence: CDR1 LNHDA, CDR2 SQIVND (reference sequence). This CDR3 spans 16 amino acids. The CDR3 DNA reads TGTGCCAGTAGTATAGGCCGGTTTCCTGGGGCCAACGTCCTGACTTTC. It specifies CASSIGRFPGANVLTF.

The chain uses TRBV19 and TRBJ1-5; unclear D gene. Trimming pared 3 bases from V and 4 bases from J, leaving 16 bases between. From germline, CDR1 is LNHDA and CDR2 SQIVND (reference sequence). This CDR3 region has 16 residues. The CDR3 nucleotides read TGTGCCAGTAGTATTATAGGGTTACATGTAAATCAGCCCCAGCATTTT. It encodes CASSIIGLHVNQPQHF.

This clone has more than one count but fewer than ten. The chain has TRBV29-1 and TRBJ2-1, with unresolved D. The CDR3 totals 15 residues. V was clipped by 2 bases and J by 2 bases, with 13 bases between them. Germline CDR1 SQVTM, CDR2 ANQGSEA. The CDR3 DNA sequence: TGCAGCGTTGAACCAGTGCCTTTGACCTACAATGAGCAGTTCTTC. Amino acids: CSVEPVPLTYNEQFF.

V usage is TRBV6-8 and J usage is TRBJ2-7, with 11 bases fitting TRBD2. This CDR3 contains 15 residues. V lost 5 bases, J lost 5 bases, and 8 bases stayed unmatched. Germline V gene lookup returns CDR1 MNHGY and CDR2 SAAAGT. The CDR3 DNA reads TGTGCCAGCAGTCCGTTAGCGGGGGGGCACAACGAGCAGTACTTC. Translated: CASSPLAGGHNEQYF.

The V call is TRBV5-1, the J call TRBJ2-3; 10 nucleotides match TRBD2. The CDR3 is 16 residues long. Germline CDR1 SGHRS, CDR2 YFSETQ. J gave up 6 bases and V 1 base, and 8 bases lay outside the gene matches. The CDR3 reads CASSLSGGAPGDTQYF. The CDR3 DNA reads as TGCGCCAGCAGCTTGAGCGGGGGGGCCCCGGGCGATACGCAGTATTTT.

Only a few counts were recorded for this clone. This sequence joins TRBV6-1 and TRBJ1-6; D ambiguous. The germline V gene has CDR1 MNHNS and CDR2 SASEGT. The CDR3 runs to 13 residues. V was shortened by 1 base and J by 7 bases, with 5 bases between the two germline ends. CDR3 sequence reads: CASSEDSNSPLHF. CDR3 nucleotides: TGTGCCAGCAGTGAAGACAGCAATTCACCCCTCCACTTT.

This clone was counted a few times. The J gene is TRBJ2-1, the V gene TRBV15, with D unresolved. CDR1 is LNHNV, CDR2 YYDKDF, per germline (reference sequence). This CDR3 comprises 17 residues. The germline V and J ends were trimmed by 6 bases and 3 bases, with 21 bases remaining between them. The chain's CDR3 is CATSSRPSHPGYNEQFF. CDR3 nucleotide sequence: TGTGCCACCAGTAGTCGGCCCTCACATCCTGGCTACAATGAGCAGTTCTTC.

This clone was seen repeatedly, ten times or more. V and J are TRBV6-8 and TRBJ1-2; possibly TRBD1 for D (6 bases). V was shortened by 6 bases and J by 8 bases, with 16 bases between the two germline ends. Per the germline V gene, CDR1 is MNHGY and CDR2 is SAAAGT. The CDR3 has 13 residues. The CDR3 DNA reads as TGTGCCAGCAGCCAAAGGGGGGCCGGAGGCTACACCTTC. This gives the protein CASSQRGAGGYTF.

The chain joins TRBV19 to TRBJ1-2; 8 bases line up with TRBD1. This CDR3 is built from 13 residues. After removal of 5 bases from V and 4 bases from J, the junction contained 3 bases not matched to a gene. Germline-derived CDR1 and CDR2 are LNHDA and SQIVND (reference sequence). CDR3 sequence reads: CASSQGASYGYTF. The CDR3 coding sequence is TGTGCCAGTAGTCAGGGGGCATCCTATGGCTACACCTTC. The whole variable domain, remainder taken from reference TRBV19 and TRBJ1-2, is DGGITQSPKYLFRKEGQNVTLSCEQNLNHDAMYWYRQDPGQGLRLIYYSQIVNDFQKGDIAEGYSVSREKKESFPLTVTSAQKNPTAFYLCASSQGASYGYTFGSGTRLTVV.

This clone was seen a handful of times. V and J are TRBV15 and TRBJ2-4, with D hard to call. The CDR3 has 14 residues. CDR1 is LNHNV, CDR2 YYDKDF, per germline (reference sequence). Trimming cost V 1 base and J 0 bases, with 4 bases left between them. CDR3 nucleotides: TGTGCCACCAGCAGAGGACTAGCCAAAAACATTCAGTACTTC. Its protein product is CATSRGLAKNIQYF.

The gene calls are TRBV19 and TRBJ1-6; D call uncertain. The germline V gene encodes CDR1 LNHDA and CDR2 SQIVND (reference sequence). V was cut by 1 base and J by 13 bases, with 11 bases left in between. CDR3 length equals 13 residues. CDR3 region: CASSIGGQMPLHF. Here the CDR3 DNA reads TGTGCCAGTAGTATAGGAGGGCAAATGCCCCTCCACTTT.

The chain combines TRBV5-1 with TRBJ1-1; no firm D call. Germline CDR1 SGHRS, CDR2 YFSETQ. The V end was cut by 0 bases, the J end by 11 bases, with 17 bases between. The CDR3 contains 14 residues. CDR3: CASSLERIPGYAFF. The CDR3 region has the DNA TGCGCCAGCAGCTTGGAAAGGATTCCGGGTTACGCTTTCTTT.

The chain has TRBV12-5 and TRBJ1-1; D not certain. CDR1 and CDR2 from the germline V gene are LGHNT and FRNRAP. CDR3 length: 13 residues. The CDR3: CASKVYLGTEAFF. CDR3 in DNA: TGTGCCAGCAAGGTCTATCTCGGGACTGAAGCTTTCTTT. Combining the CDR3 with reference TRBV12-5 and TRBJ1-1 gives the whole variable domain DARVTQTPRHKVTEMGQEVTMRCQPILGHNTVFWYRQTMMQGLELLAYFRNRAPLDDSGMPKDRFSAEMPDATLATLKIQPSEPRDSAVYFCASKVYLGTEAFFGQGTRLTVV.

This clone was recorded a few times. This rearrangement joins TRBV5-1 to TRBJ2-1; no clear D. The CDR3 is 15 residues long. Trimming pared 4 bases from V and 0 bases from J, leaving 11 bases between. In germline, CDR1 is SGHRS, CDR2 YFSETQ. The CDR3, as DNA: TGCGCCAGCAGCGCTGACGGAAGCTCCTACAATGAGCAGTTCTTC. As protein: CASSADGSSYNEQFF.

The chain links TRBV1 to TRBJ2-3; TRBD2, the table's D call, lacks a check against the DNA. TRBV1 is deemed a pseudogene. The CDR3 length is 21 residues. The CDR3 sequence: CASSQETSRLSPHHGSDTQYF. In DNA, the CDR3 is TGCGCCAGCAGCCAAGAAACTAGCAGGTTATCTCCACACCACGGCTCAGATACGCAGTATTTT.

J is TRBJ1-2 and V is TRBV19, with 9 bases matching TRBD1. Per germline, CDR1 LNHDA and CDR2 SQIVND (reference sequence). This CDR3 has 13 amino acids. V lost 4 bases to trimming and J lost 8 bases; unmatched junction nucleotides: 5. The chain's CDR3 is CASSTGTGYGYTF. In DNA, the CDR3 is TGTGCCAGTAGTACCGGGACAGGGTACGGCTACACCTTC.

This clone was counted between two and nine times. V is TRBV6-8 and J is TRBJ1-2; D is unclear. The CDR3 totals 13 residues. The ends were cut back, 5 bases at V and 5 bases at J, with 12 bases in the middle. CDR1 is MNHGY, CDR2 SAAAGT, per germline. In nucleotides, the CDR3 is TGTGCCAGCAGTATCGGGCAGAGTTATGGCTACACCTTC. Its protein is CASSIGQSYGYTF.

The chain uses TRBV9 and TRBJ2-5; 9 nucleotides match TRBD2. The CDR3 length is 17 residues. Unmatched junction bases numbered 15, after V lost 5 bases and J lost 4 bases. The germline V gene has CDR1 SGDLS and CDR2 YYNGEE. The CDR3 loop is CASSEGSGGFRRETQYF. The CDR3 DNA is TGTGCCAGCAGTGAGGGTAGCGGGGGCTTTCGCCGAGAGACCCAGTACTTC.

This clone was seen only a few times. The rearrangement uses TRBV29-1 and TRBJ1-3; TRBD1 is a possible D gene (5 bases). CDR1 and CDR2 from the germline V gene are SQVTM and ANQGSEA. This CDR3 is built from 11 residues. Between the trimmed V and J ends, which lost 5 bases and 8 bases, there was a span of 10 bases. DNA of the CDR3: TGCAGCGTTAGGGGATTAGACACCATATATTTT. Translating gives CSVRGLDTIYF. The whole variable domain, remainder taken from reference TRBV29-1 and TRBJ1-3, is SAVISQKPSRDICQRGTSLTIQCQVDSQVTMMFWYRQQPGQSLTLIATANQGSEATYESGFVIDKFPISRPNLTFSTLTVSNMSPEDSSIYLCSVRGLDTIYFGEGSWLTVV.

The chain joins TRBV18 to TRBJ1-5; 7 bases align to TRBD1. The J segment lost 2 bases and the V segment lost 3 bases, leaving 4 bases of the junction unmatched. CDR3 size: 15 residues. Germline CDR1 and CDR2: KGHSH and LQKENI. CDR3 sequence (DNA): TGTGCCAGCTCACCCGGGACAGCTGGCAATCAGCCCCAGCATTTT. It codes for CASSPGTAGNQPQHF.

CDR3 in amino acids: CASSWWSGGSQETQYF. The CDR3 DNA reads as TGTGCCAGCAGTTGGTGGAGCGGGGGAAGCCAAGAGACCCAGTACTTC. The chain carries TRBV22-1 and TRBJ2-5; TRBD2, as called in the table, went unchecked against the DNA. TRBV22-1 is assigned pseudogene status. The CDR3 sequence is 16 residues long.

This rearrangement joins TRBV14 to TRBJ2-3; TRBD2 agrees at 7 bases. Losses at the gene ends were 4 bases for V and 3 bases for J; bases not matched to a gene: 10. The length of the CDR3 is 16 residues. CDR1 and CDR2 (germline): SGHDN, FVKESK. CDR3 sequence: CASSRSWAGVTDTQYF. Written as DNA, the CDR3 is TGTGCCAGCAGCCGTTCCTGGGCGGGGGTGACAGATACGCAGTATTTT.

The chain combines TRBV11-3 with TRBJ2-3; 9 positions match TRBD1. Germline V lookup: CDR1 SGHNT, CDR2 YENEEA. This CDR3 region has 15 residues. J lost 5 bases, V lost 5 bases, and 8 bases had no gene match. CDR3 sequence (DNA): TGTGCCAGCAGCCTCCGGACAGGGGAGGAAGATACGCAGTATTTT. Translated: CASSLRTGEEDTQYF.

The chain is built from TRBV19 and TRBJ1-2, with 9 bases matching TRBD1. V shed 11 bases and J 8 bases; nucleotides not matched to a gene: 9. The CDR3 runs 12 residues. Germline CDR1 is LNHDA and CDR2 is SQIVND (reference sequence). The CDR3: CASTGGAGGYTF. The CDR3, as DNA: TGTGCCTCTACAGGGGGCGCAGGGGGCTACACCTTC.

The J gene is TRBJ2-7, the V gene TRBV6-4; D remains ambiguous. Trimming stripped 5 bases from V and 4 bases from J, with 18 bases between. The CDR3 consists of 15 residues. In germline, CDR1 is MRHNA, CDR2 SNTAGT. The CDR3 region is CASSPSTSVVYEQYF. The CDR3 DNA is TGTGCCAGCAGTCCCTCGACATCGGTGGTGTACGAGCAGTACTTC.